Sequencing of this T cell receptor (beta chain) was carried out in a study of OX40 agonist ivuxolimab in advanced cancers. Study overall: Hepatocellular carcinoma, melanoma, renal cell or head and neck cancer affected the dose-escalation patients. Study observations and caveats: Among expanded peripheral T cells, antigen specificity went undetermined. Low normalized clonal expansion also occurred in some nonresponding patients.

This clone was detected only once. Its specificity is not known. This CDR3 contains 13 residues. Trimming took off 2 bases at V and 5 bases at J, with 7 bases between the two ends. CDR1 and CDR2 (germline): SGHNT, YENEEA. Only in-frame clones appear in the TCRdb table, and some are missing; sequencing was by immunoSEQ multiplex PCR. The table shows more than 60,000 clones, with 85% occurring only once. This rearrangement joins TRBV11-3 to TRBJ2-1; D call uncertain. The receptor was derived from an adult with an advanced solid tumor such as melanoma, head and neck, liver or kidney cancer. The source was CD4+ or CD8+ T cells sorted from blood, collected in a trial of the OX40 agonist ivuxolimab. CDR3 residues: CASSLNLHNEQFF. CDR3 bases: TGTGCCAGCAGCTTAAACCTCCACAATGAGCAGTTCTTC.